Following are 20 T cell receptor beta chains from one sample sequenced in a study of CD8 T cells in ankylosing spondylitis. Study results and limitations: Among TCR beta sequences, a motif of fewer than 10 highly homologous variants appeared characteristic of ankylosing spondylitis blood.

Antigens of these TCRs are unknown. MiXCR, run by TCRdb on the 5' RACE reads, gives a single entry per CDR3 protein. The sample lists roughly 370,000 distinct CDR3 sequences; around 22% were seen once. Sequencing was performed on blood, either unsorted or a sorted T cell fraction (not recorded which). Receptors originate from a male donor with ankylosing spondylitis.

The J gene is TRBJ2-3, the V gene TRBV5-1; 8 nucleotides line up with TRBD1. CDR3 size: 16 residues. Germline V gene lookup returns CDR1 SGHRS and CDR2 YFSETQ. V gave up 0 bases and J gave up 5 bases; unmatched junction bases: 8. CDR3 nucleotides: TGCGCCAGCAGCTTGGAGGAGACAGGGGTTGTAGATACGCAGTATTTT. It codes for CASSLEETGVVDTQYF.

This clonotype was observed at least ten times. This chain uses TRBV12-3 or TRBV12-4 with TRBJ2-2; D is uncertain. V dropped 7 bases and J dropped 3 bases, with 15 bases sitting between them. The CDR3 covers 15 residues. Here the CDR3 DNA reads TGTGCCAGCAAACACCAGTGGCGAGACACCGGGGAGCTGTTTTTT. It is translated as CASKHQWRDTGELFF.

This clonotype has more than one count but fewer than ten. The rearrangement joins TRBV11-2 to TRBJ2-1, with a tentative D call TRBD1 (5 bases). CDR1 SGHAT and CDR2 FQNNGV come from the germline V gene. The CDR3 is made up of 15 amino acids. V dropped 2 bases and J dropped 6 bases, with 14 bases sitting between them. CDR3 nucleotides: TGTGCCAGCAGCTTAACGCAGGGTGTTGGCAATGAGCAGTTCTTC. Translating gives CASSLTQGVGNEQFF.

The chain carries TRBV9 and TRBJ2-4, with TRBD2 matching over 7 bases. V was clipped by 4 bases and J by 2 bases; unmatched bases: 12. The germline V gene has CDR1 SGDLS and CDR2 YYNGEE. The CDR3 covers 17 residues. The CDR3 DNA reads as TGTGCCAGCAGCCCAAGAGGGAGCGGGAACCCCAAAAACATTCAGTACTTC. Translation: CASSPRGSGNPKNIQYF.

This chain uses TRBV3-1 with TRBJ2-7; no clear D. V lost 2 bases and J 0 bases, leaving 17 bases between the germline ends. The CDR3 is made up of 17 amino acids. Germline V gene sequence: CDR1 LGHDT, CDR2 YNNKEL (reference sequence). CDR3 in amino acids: CASSQPHLAGSSYEQYF. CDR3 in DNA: TGTGCCAGCAGCCAACCCCATTTAGCAGGAAGCTCCTACGAGCAGTACTTC.

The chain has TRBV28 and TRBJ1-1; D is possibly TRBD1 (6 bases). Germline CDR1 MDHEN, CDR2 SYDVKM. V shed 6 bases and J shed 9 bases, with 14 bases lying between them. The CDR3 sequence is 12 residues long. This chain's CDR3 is CASRLTTGKAFF. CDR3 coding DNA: TGTGCCAGCAGACTCACTACAGGGAAAGCTTTCTTT.

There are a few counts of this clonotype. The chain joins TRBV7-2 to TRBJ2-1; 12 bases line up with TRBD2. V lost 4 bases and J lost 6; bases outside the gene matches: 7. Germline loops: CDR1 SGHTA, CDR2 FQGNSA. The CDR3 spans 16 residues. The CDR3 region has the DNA TGTGCCAGCAGCTCTCCCCTGACTAGCGGGAGCAATGAGCAGTTCTTC. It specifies CASSSPLTSGSNEQFF. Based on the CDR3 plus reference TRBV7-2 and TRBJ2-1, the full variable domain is GAGVSQSPSNKVTEKGKDVELRCDPISGHTALYWYRQSLGQGLEFLIYFQGNSAPDKSGLPSDRFSAERTGGSVSTLTIQRTQQEDSAVYLCASSSPLTSGSNEQFFGPGTRLTVL.

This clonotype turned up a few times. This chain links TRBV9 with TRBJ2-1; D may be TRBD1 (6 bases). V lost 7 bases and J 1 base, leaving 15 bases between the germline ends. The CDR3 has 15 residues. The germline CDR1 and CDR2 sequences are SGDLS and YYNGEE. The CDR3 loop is CASGWGRRSYNEQFF. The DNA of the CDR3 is TGTGCCAGCGGATGGGGGCGGAGATCCTACAATGAGCAGTTCTTC.

This CDR3 is CASSTGTSFHEQYF. The CDR3 DNA reads as TGTGCCAGCAGCACCGGGACTAGTTTCCACGAGCAGTACTTC. The chain couples TRBV7-8 to TRBJ2-7; 8 bases map to TRBD2. The germline V gene has CDR1 SGHVS and CDR2 FQNEAQ. CDR3 size: 14 residues. V gave up 5 bases and J gave up 5 bases; unmatched junction bases: 8.

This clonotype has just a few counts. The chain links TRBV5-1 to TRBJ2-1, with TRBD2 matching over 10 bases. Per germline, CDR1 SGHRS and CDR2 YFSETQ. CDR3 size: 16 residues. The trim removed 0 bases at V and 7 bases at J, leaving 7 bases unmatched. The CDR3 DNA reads TGCGCCAGCAGCTTGGTTCTAGCGGGAGAGGGGAATGAGCAGTTCTTC. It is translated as CASSLVLAGEGNEQFF.

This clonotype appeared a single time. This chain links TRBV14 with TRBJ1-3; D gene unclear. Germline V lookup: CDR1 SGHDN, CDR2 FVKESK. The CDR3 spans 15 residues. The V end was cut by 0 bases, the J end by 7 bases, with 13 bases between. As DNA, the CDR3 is TGTGCCAGCAGCCAAGATCTGGGGTCGGCGAACACCATATATTTT. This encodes CASSQDLGSANTIYF. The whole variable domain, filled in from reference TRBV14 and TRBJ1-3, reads EAGVTQFPSHSVIEKGQTVTLRCDPISGHDNLYWYRRVMGKEIKFLLHFVKESKQDESGMPNNRFLAERTGGTYSTLKVQPAELEDSGVYFCASSQDLGSANTIYFGEGSWLTVV.

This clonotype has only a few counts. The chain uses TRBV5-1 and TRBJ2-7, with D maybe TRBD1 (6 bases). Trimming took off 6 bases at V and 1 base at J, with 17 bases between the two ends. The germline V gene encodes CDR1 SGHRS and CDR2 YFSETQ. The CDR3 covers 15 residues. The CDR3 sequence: CASKLAVQGSYEQYF. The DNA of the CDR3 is TGCGCCAGCAAGCTTGCAGTACAGGGTTCCTACGAGCAGTACTTC.

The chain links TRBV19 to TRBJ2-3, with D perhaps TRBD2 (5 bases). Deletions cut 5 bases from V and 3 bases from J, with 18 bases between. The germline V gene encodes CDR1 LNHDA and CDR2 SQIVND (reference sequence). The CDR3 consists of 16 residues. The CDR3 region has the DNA TGTGCCAGTAGTGTGGACTCTTACGCGGGTACAGATACGCAGTATTTT. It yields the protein CASSVDSYAGTDTQYF.

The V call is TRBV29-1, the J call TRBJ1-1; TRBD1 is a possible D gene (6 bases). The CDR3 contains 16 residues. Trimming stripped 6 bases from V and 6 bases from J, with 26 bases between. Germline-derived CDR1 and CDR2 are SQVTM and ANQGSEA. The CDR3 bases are TGCAGCGTCTTGGGGGGGCCCCAACCCGACCTGGCTGAAGCTTTCTTT. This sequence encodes CSVLGGPQPDLAEAFF.

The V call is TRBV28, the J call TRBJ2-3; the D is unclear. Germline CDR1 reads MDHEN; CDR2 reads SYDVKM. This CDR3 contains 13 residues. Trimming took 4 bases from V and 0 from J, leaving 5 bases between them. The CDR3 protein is CASSWSSTDTQYF. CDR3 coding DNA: TGTGCCAGCAGTTGGAGTAGCACAGATACGCAGTATTTT.

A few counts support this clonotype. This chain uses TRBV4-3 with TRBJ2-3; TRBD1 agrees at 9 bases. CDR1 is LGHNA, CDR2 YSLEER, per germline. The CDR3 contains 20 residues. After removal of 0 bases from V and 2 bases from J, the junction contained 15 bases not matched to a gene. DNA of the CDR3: TGCGCCAGCAGCCAAGATAGGGTCCTATACGGGACAGGGCTCACAGATACGCAGTATTTT. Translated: CASSQDRVLYGTGLTDTQYF.

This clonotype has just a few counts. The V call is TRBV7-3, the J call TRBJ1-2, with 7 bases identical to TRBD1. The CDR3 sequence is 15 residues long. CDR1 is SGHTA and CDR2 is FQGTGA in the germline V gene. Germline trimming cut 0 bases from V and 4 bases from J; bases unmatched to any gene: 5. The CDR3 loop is CASSLTGTVSYGYTF. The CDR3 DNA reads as TGTGCCAGCAGCTTAACGGGGACAGTGAGCTATGGCTACACCTTC.

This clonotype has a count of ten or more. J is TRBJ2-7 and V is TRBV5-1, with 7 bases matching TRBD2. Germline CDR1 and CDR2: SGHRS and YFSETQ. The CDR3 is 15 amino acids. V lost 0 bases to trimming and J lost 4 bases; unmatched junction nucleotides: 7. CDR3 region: CASSLVGGTEYEQYF. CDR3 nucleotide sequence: TGCGCCAGCAGCTTGGTGGGGGGGACCGAATACGAGCAGTACTTC.

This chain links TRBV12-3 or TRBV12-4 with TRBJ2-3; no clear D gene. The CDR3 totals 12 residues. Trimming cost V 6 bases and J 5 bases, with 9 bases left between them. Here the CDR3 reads CASRRTVDTQYF. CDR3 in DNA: TGTGCCAGCAGAAGGACGGTAGATACGCAGTATTTT.

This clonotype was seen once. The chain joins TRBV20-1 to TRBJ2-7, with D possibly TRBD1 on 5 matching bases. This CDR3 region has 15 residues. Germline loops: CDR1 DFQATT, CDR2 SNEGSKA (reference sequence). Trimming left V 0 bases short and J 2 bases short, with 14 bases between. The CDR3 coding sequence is TGCAGTGCTAGAGATCCCAGGGATGGACCCTACGAGCAGTACTTC. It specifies CSARDPRDGPYEQYF.